This TCR beta chain came from a study of cytomegalovirus exposure and HLA in healthy donors. PCR involved 60 Vbeta and 13 Jbeta primers. Produced via immunoSEQ multiplex PCR; TCRdb's table is partial and in-frame only. This table has under 200,000 clones, around 77% appearing once. Despite likely unrecorded immune exposures, the donors were nominally healthy at the time of sampling. With V trimmed by 5 bases and J by 3 bases, 8 bases remained unmatched. Germline CDR1 reads SGHTA; CDR2 reads FQGNSA. This CDR3 contains 15 residues. About this clone: Its antigen is as yet unknown.

Regarding the study as a whole: Reportedly, diagnosis of cytomegalovirus status by the classifier showed high specificity and sensitivity. Some public TCRs appeared in many individuals, while most sequences were rare. With later analysis, a missense DCLRE1C variant became linked to TCR beta V- and J-gene trimming.

The chain employs TRBV7-2 and TRBJ2-7, with 9 bases that match TRBD1. This sequence was found in a man aged 55 to 70 in good health and CMV-seronegative. Sequenced: PBMCs. CDR3 sequence: CASSPTGTGIYEQYF. The CDR3 DNA reads TGTGCCAGCAGCCCCACGGGGACAGGGATCTACGAGCAGTACTTC.